A single sample gave rise to the 21 T cell receptor beta chains below, sequenced in a study of T cells after yellow fever vaccination (dated by TCRdb to the late 2010s). The library was produced with 5' RACE. The instrument given in TCRdb is Illumina HiSeq 2500. Through fastp at Q25 and MiXCR, TCRdb rebuilt clones from the public reads, retaining in-frame beta chains. Each record represents a unique CDR3 protein, reported with the most common genes and DNA among its rows. In all, the sample holds 610,000 or so distinct CDR3 sequences, and roughly an eighth of those were seen once. The ten largest clonotypes hold 15% of the sample. Interpreted using the paper, the treatment or condition label stands for: live attenuated yellow fever vaccine strain. The source was PBMCs, collected on the day of the yellow fever booster vaccination. These TCRs come from a man aged 25 to 45 who received the YFV17D yellow fever vaccine.

This clonotype was detected a few times. The junction shows a germline mismatch at one end, possibly a read error. This chain joins TRBV5-4 and TRBJ2-7; TRBD2 matches 10 bases. Germline V gene lookup returns CDR1 SGHNT and CDR2 YYREEE (reference sequence). The CDR3 spans 13 residues. CDR3 sequence: CASSFGAGGPNAF. Written as DNA, the CDR3 is TGTGCCAGCAGCTTTGGAGCGGGAGGGCCAAATGCTTTC.

This clonotype was detected a few times. This chain uses TRBV19 with TRBJ1-1; maybe TRBD1 (5 bases). The V and J ends lost 10 bases and 3 bases respectively, with 15 bases between them. The V gene's germline CDR1 is LNHDA and CDR2 SQIVND (reference sequence). The CDR3 covers 13 residues. The CDR3 here is CATAEGRDTEAFF. DNA for the CDR3: TGTGCCACCGCAGAGGGGCGGGACACTGAAGCTTTCTTT.

The V and J genes are TRBV28 and TRBJ2-7; the D gene is possibly TRBD1 (5 bases). The V gene's germline CDR1 is MDHEN and CDR2 SYDVKM. This CDR3 contains 16 residues. Trimming pared 5 bases from V and 7 bases from J, leaving 24 bases between. The CDR3 is CASSPSRVHTFWEQYF. The CDR3 coding sequence is TGTGCCAGCAGTCCCAGCAGGGTCCACACCTTTTGGGAGCAGTACTTC.

A few counts support this clonotype. The chain couples TRBV7-2 to TRBJ1-5; no clear D gene. The CDR3 consists of 15 residues. The germline gives CDR1 SGHTA, CDR2 FQGNSA. Between the trimmed V and J ends, which lost 3 bases and 1 base, there was a span of 10 bases. The CDR3 nucleotides are TGTGCCAGCAGCTTTGCCGGGCCAAGCAATCAGCCCCAGCATTTT. Translated, it gives CASSFAGPSNQPQHF.

The chain uses TRBV20-1 and TRBJ2-7; D uncertain. The CDR3 is made up of 11 amino acids. CDR1 is DFQATT and CDR2 is SNEGSKA in the germline V gene (reference sequence). V was pared by 4 bases and J by 7 bases, with 11 bases between. The CDR3 here is CSANIIGEQYF. DNA for the CDR3: TGCAGTGCTAACATTATCGGGGAGCAGTACTTC.

The V and J genes are TRBV7-6 and TRBJ1-1; D is perhaps TRBD1 (5 bases). The CDR3 has 15 residues. The V end was cut by 7 bases, the J end by 2 bases, with 17 bases between. The germline gives CDR1 SGHVS, CDR2 FNYEAQ. The CDR3 protein is CASTMDIRGNTEAFF. In DNA, the CDR3 is TGTGCCAGCACCATGGACATAAGGGGAAACACTGAAGCTTTCTTT.

This clonotype was observed a handful of times. The V and J genes are TRBV10-3 and TRBJ1-1, with unresolved D. Germline lookup yields CDR1 ENHRY and CDR2 SYGVKD. V was cut by 0 bases and J by 0 bases, with 11 bases left in between. This CDR3 has 16 amino acids. The CDR3 loop is CAISESLTLMNTEAFF. The CDR3 nucleotides read TGTGCCATCAGTGAGTCCCTGACCTTAATGAACACTGAAGCTTTCTTT.

This clonotype was detected only a few times. This CDR3 is CASSFRSVGGRSYNEQFF. The CDR3 coding sequence is TGTGCCAGCAGCTTTAGATCTGTTGGCGGTCGCTCCTACAATGAGCAGTTCTTC. V is TRBV7-6 and J is TRBJ2-1; unclear D gene. The germline V and J ends were trimmed by 3 bases and 0 bases, with 18 bases remaining between them. The CDR3 runs to 18 residues. The germline V gene has CDR1 SGHVS and CDR2 FNYEAQ.

The rearrangement joins TRBV4-3 to TRBJ2-7; weak D call: TRBD1 (5 bases). CDR1 is LGHNA, CDR2 YSLEER, per germline. V lost 6 bases and J 4 bases, leaving 16 bases between the germline ends. The CDR3 spans 14 residues. The CDR3, as DNA: TGCGCCAGCAGGCACTCTCTAGGGGAATACGAGCAGTACTTC. It codes for CASRHSLGEYEQYF.

V is TRBV6-1 and J is TRBJ2-7; D is ambiguous. The CDR3 is made up of 15 amino acids. The germline V gene has CDR1 MNHNS and CDR2 SASEGT. V lost 6 bases, J lost 4 bases, and 19 bases lay in between. CDR3 nucleotide sequence: TGTGCCAGCAGCCGCGTGGCCGGGTCATATTACGAGCAGTACTTC. It encodes CASSRVAGSYYEQYF.

This clonotype was counted a few times. The chain uses TRBV25-1 and TRBJ1-5; TRBD1 aligns across 7 bases. The CDR3 runs to 14 residues. Germline CDR1 is MGHDK and CDR2 is SYGVNS. J lost 3 bases, V lost 6 bases, and 5 bases had no gene match. CDR3 sequence: CASSQTGYNQPQHF. For the CDR3, the DNA is TGTGCCAGCAGCCAGACAGGGTACAATCAGCCCCAGCATTTT.

This chain links TRBV5-1 with TRBJ2-1; D remains ambiguous. V dropped 4 bases and J dropped 0 bases, with 5 bases sitting between them. CDR1 is SGHRS, CDR2 YFSETQ, per germline. CDR3 length: 13 amino acids. The CDR3 coding sequence is TGCGCCAGCAGCAGGAACTCCTACAATGAGCAGTTCTTC. Its translation: CASSRNSYNEQFF. Full variable domain (missing parts from reference TRBV5-1 and TRBJ2-1): KAGVTQTPRYLIKTRGQQVTLSCSPISGHRSVSWYQQTPGQGLQFLFEYFSETQRNKGNFPGRFSGRQFSNSRSEMNVSTLELGDSALYLCASSRNSYNEQFFGPGTRLTVL.

J is TRBJ2-7 and V is TRBV5-4; TRBD1 might be the D (5 bases). Germline loops: CDR1 SGHNT, CDR2 YYREEE (reference sequence). The CDR3 consists of 15 residues. V was shortened by 0 bases and J by 1 base, with 11 bases between the two germline ends. CDR3 loop: CASSLEQELSYEQYF. CDR3 DNA: TGTGCCAGCAGCTTGGAACAGGAGTTATCCTACGAGCAGTACTTC.

The rearrangement links TRBV11-2 to TRBJ2-1; TRBD2 agrees at 7 bases. Looked up from germline, CDR1 is SGHAT and CDR2 is FQNNGV. The CDR3 has 16 residues. Germline trimming cut 4 bases from V and 7 bases from J; bases unmatched to any gene: 13. The CDR3 spells CASSSPEGGPGNEQFF. CDR3 sequence (DNA): TGTGCCAGCAGCTCCCCTGAGGGAGGGCCGGGGAATGAGCAGTTCTTC.

The gene calls are TRBV18 and TRBJ1-1; a weak D match, TRBD1 (5 bases). Germline V lookup: CDR1 KGHSH, CDR2 LQKENI. Trimming cost V 0 bases and J 5 bases, with 13 bases left between them. The CDR3 is 15 amino acids. The CDR3 DNA reads as TGTGCCAGCTCACCACCGCGCCCCGGGGGGACTGAAGCTTTCTTT. Translated, it gives CASSPPRPGGTEAFF.

This rearrangement joins TRBV20-1 to TRBJ2-1; D remains unclear. This CDR3 has 13 residues. V lost 6 bases to trimming and J lost 0 bases, with 9 bases between them. In germline, CDR1 is DFQATT, CDR2 SNEGSKA (reference sequence). The CDR3 DNA follows: TGCAGTGCGGGTGGCAGCTCCTACAATGAGCAGTTCTTC. Amino acid sequence: CSAGGSSYNEQFF.

Here the CDR3 DNA reads TGCGCCAGCAGCCAAGATCCGAGCAGGGAGGCCTACACCTTC. Amino acid sequence: CASSQDPSREAYTF. The chain has TRBV4-3 and TRBJ1-2; D might be TRBD1 (5 bases). Germline-derived CDR1 and CDR2 are LGHNA and YSLEER. Trimming cost V 0 bases and J 10 bases, with 15 bases left between them. This CDR3 has 14 amino acids.

Only one count was recorded for this clonotype. The chain has TRBV7-6 and TRBJ2-2; D gene unclear. This CDR3 contains 17 residues. Trimming stripped 3 bases from V and 5 bases from J, with 19 bases between. Germline V gives CDR1 SGHVS, CDR2 FNYEAQ. The CDR3 nucleotides read TGTGCCAGCAGCTTGATCGGTACCCCTCGTCTTACCGGGGAGCTGTTTTTT. It yields the protein CASSLIGTPRLTGELFF. Full variable domain (rest looked up from reference TRBV7-6 and TRBJ2-2): GAGVSQSPRYKVTKRGQDVALRCDPISGHVSLYWYRQALGQGPEFLTYFNYEAQQDKSGLPNDRFSAERPEGSISTLTIQRTEQRDSAMYRCASSLIGTPRLTGELFFGEGSRLTVL.

The chain recombines TRBV6-6 with TRBJ2-7; D might be TRBD1 (5 bases). Trimming left V 2 bases short and J 4 bases short, with 9 bases between. There are 13 residues in the CDR3. In germline, CDR1 is MNHNY, CDR2 SVGAGI (reference sequence). The CDR3 DNA reads as TGTGCCAGCAGTTACCAGGGTGGGTACGAGCAGTACTTC. Translation: CASSYQGGYEQYF.

A note on this clonotype: A read error may account for a junction end that differs from germline. The V gene is TRBV12-3 or TRBV12-4, the J gene TRBJ1-2; D call uncertain. The CDR3 spans 12 residues. The CDR3 sequence: CASSFTSNGCTF. For the CDR3, the DNA is TGTGCCAGCAGTTTCACCTCTAATGGCTGCACCTTC.

The chain has TRBV20-1 and TRBJ2-3; D possibly uses TRBD1 or TRBD2 (6 bases each). The length of the CDR3 is 12 residues. With 5 bases removed from V and 2 bases from J, the gap between germline ends came to 8 bases. Germline V CDR1 and CDR2: DFQATT, SNEGSKA (reference sequence). CDR3 loop: CSAWGATDTQYF. The CDR3 coding sequence is TGCAGTGCTTGGGGGGCCACAGATACGCAGTATTTT.